Listed below are T cell receptor beta chains from one sample, sequenced in a study of blood T cell repertoires in COVID-19. Method: immunoSEQ multiplex PCR; TCRdb's copy keeps in-frame clones and lacks some. Altogether hundreds of thousands of clones are present, roughly 85% being singletons, with the ten largest covering about 5.1%. The sample comprised peripheral blood. All receptors come from a man aged 50 to 59 with active or convalescent COVID-19. The CDR3 runs from the conserved cysteine through the conserved F or W. Expanded clones get a size class; other rows say once, few or many, or leave the size out.

TRBV7-9	-	CASSPNRAIPYEQYF
TRBV6-5	-	CASSAGIGASPLHF
TRBV3-1/TRBV3-2	-	CASRLSSGSYEQYF
TRBV19	-	CASSTGPAKETQYF
TRBV28	-	CASSSPAGGPDEQYF
TRBV2	-	CAISLSGRARTDTQYF
TRBV6-4	-	CASSLVPPRVWEQYF
TRBV19	-	CASSRESLADEQFF
TRBV18	-	CASSRPGTGGSNTGELFF
TRBV5-5	once	CASSRQSGELFF
TRBV6-5	-	CASSYSSGRDTQYF
TRBV18	-	CASSPSGLRGETQYF
TRBV3-1/TRBV3-2	-	CASSSRGAGYEQYF
TRBV19	once	CASSGSHRVGNQPQHF
TRBV9	few	CASSVAGTNNEQFF
TRBV6-6	-	CASSYLLGHYNEQFF
TRBV20-1	-	CSARQVDEQYF
TRBV27	-	CASSPSATGNSPLHF
TRBV5-6	-	CASSFQGGTEAFF
TRBV6-5	-	CASSLSGSVINEQFF
TRBV28	-	CASSSDRRGTEAFF
TRBV6-1	-	CASSEFVPGMQYF
TRBV7-2	-	CASSLTSGRNEQFF
TRBV5-1	-	CASSLGLAGDNEQFF
TRBV6-1	-	CASSGRGGYGYTF
TRBV9	-	CASSVGGGPEAFF
TRBV15	-	CATSRERSGGYTF
TRBV7-9	-	CASSSQGQAFF
TRBV7-9	-	CASSLGTGGLYEQYF
TRBV2	-	CASSGQGIAEAFF
TRBV9	once	CASSAPTGIGNTIYF
TRBV20-1	once	CSASPRDRWNEQFF
TRBV5-1	few	CASSLGTGLGSNQPQHF
TRBV11-2	-	CASSLVGGDNTGELFF
TRBV9	-	CASSVEGGPIPYGQYF
TRBV19	-	CASSKQRTNTEAFF
TRBV10-3	-	CAIGTGDIGTEAFF
TRBV5-8	-	CASSLGQVSNQPQHF
TRBV19	-	CASSPSTGTGGEQYF
TRBV6-5	once	CASSYSNRVGNTIYF
TRBV5-1	medium-sized	CASSFPTRLQYF
TRBV10-3	-	CAISDGVEGHRYTQYF
TRBV2	once	CASSAGTGVGLAGGRTSYEQYF
TRBV6-1	-	CASSVTGTSGDNEQFF
TRBV6-5	-	CASSYGTSSYEQYF
TRBV19	-	CASSIVPGYTEAFF
TRBV7-2	-	CASSFGPSSHEQFF
TRBV6-1	-	CASSEEGQGSGNTIYF
TRBV9	-	CASSVAGRSTNEKLFF
TRBV9	-	CASSVSGITYEQYF
TRBV5-1	-	CASSLDRASGQPQHF
TRBV30	-	CAWSVGGPGYEQYF
TRBV4-3	few	CASSQDPAVNTEAFF